This T cell receptor beta chain originates from a study of T cells in Graves' hyperthyroidism and ophthalmopathy. The CDR3 sequence is 15 residues long. From germline, CDR1 is SGHAT and CDR2 FQNNGV. J was trimmed by 7 bases and V by 3 bases; bases with no gene match: 8. Study-level findings and limits: Ophthalmopathy could be told apart from stable hyperthyroidism with a 13 V-J model.

Amplified TCR beta CDR3 regions came from RNA transcripts. Initially, a first-round RT-PCR of the TCR CDR3 employed the HTBI primer set. TCRdb re-called the multiplex PCR reads with MiXCR, one entry per CDR3 protein. The sample shows approximately 350,000 distinct CDR3 sequences, nearly 15% of them seen only once. Uncontrolled infection, other autoimmune disease, pregnancy or lactation disqualified patients from enrolment. Extraction of PBMCs used roughly 10 ml of fresh peripheral blood. This clonotype was detected ten times or more. Its antigen is undetermined. This sequence joins TRBV11-2 and TRBJ2-3, with 9 bases aligning to TRBD1. This receptor was identified in a woman aged 60-75 years with Graves' ophthalmopathy. Specimen: blood. This chain's CDR3 is CASSFTGGPPNTQYF. The DNA of the CDR3 is TGTGCCAGCAGCTTCACAGGGGGCCCTCCAAATACGCAGTATTTT.